Each of the 26 T cell receptor beta chains below was sequenced from the same sample in a study of blood T cell repertoires in COVID-19. The table came from immunoSEQ multiplex PCR; TCRdb's copy has only in-frame clones and leaves some out. This table holds 80,000 to 95,000 clones, roughly 87% found once. The sample comprised peripheral blood. The receptors here all came from a man between 65 and 80 years old with acute or convalescent COVID-19.

The chain recombines TRBV15 with TRBJ1-1, with a tentative D call TRBD1 (6 bases). The V end lost 1 base, the J end lost 0 bases, and 18 bases lay between the germline ends. Germline CDR1 LNHNV, CDR2 YYDKDF (reference sequence). This CDR3 has 18 amino acids. CDR3 coding DNA: TGTGCCACCAGCAGAGCCTACCCACAGGGACCTATGAACACTGAAGCTTTCTTT. Translated: CATSRAYPQGPMNTEAFF. Supplemented by reference TRBV15 and TRBJ1-1, the full variable domain reads DAMVIQNPRYQVTQFGKPVTLSCSQTLNHNVMYWYQQKSSQAPKLLFHYYDKDFNNEADTPDNFQSRRPNTSFCFLDIRSPGLGDTAMYLCATSRAYPQGPMNTEAFFGQGTRLTVV.

This chain uses TRBV5-6 with TRBJ2-7, with a weak D call TRBD1 (8 bases). This CDR3 has 19 amino acids. V was trimmed by 3 bases and J by 7 bases, leaving 32 bases between them. CDR1 and CDR2 from the germline V gene are SGHDT and YYEEEE. The CDR3 spells CASSYQGARGDPPRLEQYF. CDR3 coding DNA: TGTGCCAGCAGCTACCAGGGGGCCCGGGGGGATCCCCCACGGTTGGAGCAGTACTTC.

The chain recombines TRBV5-1 with TRBJ1-5; D may be TRBD1 (5 bases). The V gene's germline CDR1 is SGHRS and CDR2 YFSETQ. Trimming stripped 0 bases from V and 2 bases from J, with 9 bases between. This CDR3 has 15 amino acids. The CDR3 here is CASSLAGVGNQPQHF. The CDR3 nucleotides read TGCGCCAGCAGCTTGGCGGGGGTGGGCAATCAGCCCCAGCATTTT.

The CDR3 DNA reads TGTGCCAGCAGTCGGAGGAGGGGCGCGTTCTACGAGCAGTACTTC. Its translation: CASSRRRGAFYEQYF. The V gene is TRBV5-6, the J gene TRBJ2-7; possible D gene TRBD2, 6 bases. The CDR3 totals 15 residues. Trimming left V 5 bases short and J 3 bases short, with 18 bases between. CDR1 and CDR2 from the germline V gene are SGHDT and YYEEEE.

The chain has TRBV10-3 and TRBJ2-5, with TRBD2 as a possible D gene (5 bases). Germline lookup yields CDR1 ENHRY and CDR2 SYGVKD. V gave up 6 bases and J gave up 0 bases, with 11 bases separating them. This CDR3 comprises 14 residues. CDR3 coding DNA: TGTGCCATCAGGCGAGGGCAAGACCAAGAGACCCAGTACTTC. It yields the protein CAIRRGQDQETQYF.

V and J are TRBV6-5 and TRBJ2-7, with 8 nucleotides matching TRBD1. This CDR3 spans 15 amino acids. The junction had 4 bases not matched to a gene; V was cut back by 2 bases and J by 1 base. Germline V gene lookup returns CDR1 MNHEY and CDR2 SVGAGI. The CDR3 loop is CASSYGTGLSYEQYF. The CDR3 region has the DNA TGTGCCAGCAGTTACGGGACAGGACTTTCCTACGAGCAGTACTTC.

The chain recombines TRBV11-2 with TRBJ2-7; 7 bases line up with TRBD2. The CDR3 is 14 amino acids. CDR1 SGHAT and CDR2 FQNNGV come from the germline V gene. V dropped 5 bases and J dropped 1; count of bases not matched to a gene: 5. The CDR3 spells CASSTREGSYEQYF. CDR3 DNA: TGTGCCAGCAGCACCAGGGAGGGTTCCTACGAGCAGTACTTC.

J is TRBJ1-1 and V is TRBV4-1; D gene ambiguous. The CDR3 contains 13 residues. The V end lost 7 bases, the J end lost 3 bases, and 12 bases lay between the germline ends. CDR1 and CDR2 (germline): MGHRA, YSYEKL. CDR3 DNA: TGCGCCAGCACAAGCCGAGGTTACACTGAAGCTTTCTTT. This codes for CASTSRGYTEAFF.

The sample holds a few counts of this clone. J is TRBJ2-7 and V is TRBV10-3; maybe TRBD1 (6 bases). The V end was cut by 0 bases, the J end by 2 bases, with 11 bases between. Germline assignment: CDR1 ENHRY and CDR2 SYGVKD. The CDR3 loop spans 15 amino acids. In DNA, the CDR3 is TGTGCCATCAGTGAGTCGGCCAGGGGAACCTACGAGCAGTACTTC. This codes for CAISESARGTYEQYF.

CDR3 amino acids: CSVAPGTEGGYTF. The CDR3 region has the DNA TGCAGCGTTGCTCCAGGGACAGAGGGAGGCTACACCTTC. This chain connects TRBV29-1 to TRBJ1-2; TRBD1 agrees at 7 bases. The CDR3 has 13 amino acids. Trimming took 4 bases from V and 8 from J; bases not matched to a gene: 10. Per the germline V gene, CDR1 is SQVTM and CDR2 is ANQGSEA.

This chain uses TRBV28 with TRBJ2-1; a possible D gene is TRBD2 (5 bases). Trimming stripped 8 bases from V and 1 base from J, with 21 bases between. Germline CDR1 is MDHEN and CDR2 is SYDVKM. CDR3 length: 17 amino acids. The DNA for the CDR3 is TGTGCCAGCCTGGAGGTCGGTTCGGACCTATCCTACAATGAGCAGTTCTTC. Translating it yields CASLEVGSDLSYNEQFF.

The rearrangement joins TRBV3-1 (or the pseudogene TRBV3-2) to TRBJ2-3, with 15 nucleotides matching TRBD2. CDR1 is LGHDT and CDR2 is YNNKEL in the germline V gene (reference sequence). Trimming removed 0 bases from V and 3 bases from J; junction bases left unmatched: 4. This CDR3 contains 18 residues. CDR3 DNA: TGTGCCAGCAGCCAAGAGGGACTAGCGGGAGGAGGAACAGATACGCAGTATTTT. This encodes CASSQEGLAGGGTDTQYF.

The genes are TRBV19 and TRBJ1-2; no firm D call. CDR1 and CDR2 (germline): LNHDA, SQIVND (reference sequence). This CDR3 region has 12 residues. V was shortened by 2 bases and J by 8 bases, with 9 bases between the two germline ends. CDR3 sequence reads: CASSIRSVGYTF. The DNA of the CDR3 is TGTGCCAGTAGTATAAGGAGTGTCGGCTACACCTTC.

The chain carries TRBV6-5 and TRBJ1-2; 7 bases are shared with TRBD1. Per germline, CDR1 MNHEY and CDR2 SVGAGI. Trimming took 8 bases from V and 0 from J; bases not matched to a gene: 9. The length of the CDR3 is 15 residues. The CDR3 reads CASRPEGATNYGYTF. For the CDR3, the DNA is TGTGCCAGCCGTCCCGAGGGGGCAACTAACTATGGCTACACCTTC.

On this clone: Germline and junction disagree at one end, which may indicate a read error. The chain combines TRBV5-4 with TRBJ2-2; 7 bases map to TRBD2. Germline V gene lookup returns CDR1 SGHNT and CDR2 YYREEE (reference sequence). The CDR3 extends over 15 amino acids. CDR3 protein: CASSLRPTEGGVLFF. Here the CDR3 DNA reads TGTGCCAGCAGCTTGCGACCCACCGAGGGAGGGGTGCTGTTTTTT. Supplemented by reference TRBV5-4 and TRBJ2-2, the full variable domain reads ETGVTQSPTHLIKTRGQQVTLRCSSQSGHNTVSWYQQALGQGPQFIFQYYREEENGRGNFPPRFSGLQFPNYSSELNVNALELDDSALYLCASSLRPTEGGVLFFGEGSRLTVL.

This chain links TRBV28 with TRBJ1-1; 7 bases map to TRBD1. With V trimmed by 3 bases and J by 1 base, 2 bases remained unmatched. The germline V gene encodes CDR1 MDHEN and CDR2 SYDVKM. CDR3 length equals 14 residues. The DNA for the CDR3 is TGTGCCAGCAGTTTCGCAGGGGGGAACACTGAAGCTTTCTTT. Its protein product is CASSFAGGNTEAFF.

The rearrangement uses TRBV28 and TRBJ1-6; unclear D gene. This CDR3 has 15 residues. From germline, CDR1 is MDHEN and CDR2 SYDVKM. V dropped 2 bases and J dropped 6 bases, with 11 bases sitting between them. Written as DNA, the CDR3 is TGTGCCAGCAGTTTAGGACGGGAATCTAATTCACCCCTCCACTTT. Translation gives CASSLGRESNSPLHF.

The rearrangement links TRBV3-1 (or the pseudogene TRBV3-2) to TRBJ1-2, with 8 bases fitting TRBD1. The CDR3 length is 14 residues. Unmatched junction bases numbered 5, after V lost 3 bases and J lost 5 bases. Per germline, CDR1 LGHDT and CDR2 YNNKEL (reference sequence). The CDR3 reads CASSQWTGFYGYTF. In DNA form, the CDR3 reads TGTGCCAGCAGCCAGTGGACAGGGTTTTATGGCTACACCTTC.

The chain carries TRBV5-1 and TRBJ1-1; TRBD1 agrees at 9 bases. Germline lookup yields CDR1 SGHRS and CDR2 YFSETQ. The CDR3 covers 16 residues. The junction had 13 bases not matched to a gene; V was cut back by 4 bases and J by 6 bases. CDR3 DNA: TGCGCCAGCAGCATTACTCCGGGACAGGGAATGGCTGAAGCTTTCTTT. This gives the protein CASSITPGQGMAEAFF.

The CDR3 nucleotides read TGCAGTGCTAGTCTCCCGGGAGCCATATATTTT. Protein product: CSASLPGAIYF. The chain employs TRBV20-1 and TRBJ1-3; D not certain. The CDR3 has 11 residues. V dropped 3 bases and J dropped 11 bases, with 11 bases sitting between them. Germline CDR1 and CDR2: DFQATT and SNEGSKA (reference sequence).

The chain links TRBV28 to TRBJ2-7, with 9 bases lining up with TRBD1. Germline lookup yields CDR1 MDHEN and CDR2 SYDVKM. V lost 5 bases and J lost 4; bases outside the gene matches: 15. This CDR3 comprises 17 residues. The CDR3 bases are TGTGCCAGCAGTGGGACAGGGCCCCGCCCCTCCCTATACGAGCAGTACTTC. Translating it yields CASSGTGPRPSLYEQYF.

The chain employs TRBV10-3 and TRBJ2-1; 10 bases are shared with TRBD2. The germline V gene encodes CDR1 ENHRY and CDR2 SYGVKD. This CDR3 comprises 14 residues. With V trimmed by 5 bases and J by 6 bases, 4 bases remained unmatched. The CDR3 sequence: CAISSGREGNEQFF. In DNA form, the CDR3 reads TGTGCCATCAGTAGCGGGAGGGAGGGCAATGAGCAGTTCTTC.

The J gene is TRBJ2-2, the V gene TRBV5-1; 8 positions agree with TRBD2. This CDR3 is 17 amino acids long. J gave up 4 bases and V 2 bases, and 10 bases lay outside the gene matches. The germline V gene encodes CDR1 SGHRS and CDR2 YFSETQ. CDR3 in amino acids: CASSLASGLALTGELFF. The CDR3 nucleotides read TGCGCCAGCAGCTTAGCTAGCGGGCTCGCTCTCACCGGGGAGCTGTTTTTT.

The rearrangement uses TRBV5-1 and TRBJ1-1; possible D gene TRBD1, 6 bases. The V end lost 2 bases, the J end lost 0 bases, and 8 bases lay between the germline ends. Per the germline V gene, CDR1 is SGHRS and CDR2 is YFSETQ. CDR3 length: 14 residues. CDR3 amino acids: CASSFGQLNTEAFF. In nucleotides, the CDR3 is TGCGCCAGCAGCTTCGGACAGTTGAACACTGAAGCTTTCTTT. The full variable domain, in which reference TRBV5-1 and TRBJ1-1 provide the parts outside the CDR3, is KAGVTQTPRYLIKTRGQQVTLSCSPISGHRSVSWYQQTPGQGLQFLFEYFSETQRNKGNFPGRFSGRQFSNSRSEMNVSTLELGDSALYLCASSFGQLNTEAFFGQGTRLTVV.

The genes are TRBV18 and TRBJ1-5, with 8 bases lining up with TRBD1. CDR1 and CDR2 from the germline V gene are KGHSH and LQKENI. Trimming at V came to 4 bases and at J to 1 base, leaving 6 bases not matched to a gene. The CDR3 spans 16 residues. The CDR3 loop reads CASSLQGAGSNQPQHF. The CDR3 coding sequence is TGTGCCAGCTCACTTCAGGGGGCGGGGAGCAATCAGCCCCAGCATTTT.

This chain joins TRBV5-4 and TRBJ2-1, with TRBD2 identical over 8 bases. Germline CDR1 SGHNT, CDR2 YYREEE (reference sequence). The V segment lost 0 bases and the J segment 6 bases; nucleotides outside the gene matches: 5. This CDR3 region has 15 residues. CDR3 coding DNA: TGTGCCAGCAGCTTGGAAACTAGCGGTATCAATGAGCAGTTCTTC. It yields the protein CASSLETSGINEQFF.